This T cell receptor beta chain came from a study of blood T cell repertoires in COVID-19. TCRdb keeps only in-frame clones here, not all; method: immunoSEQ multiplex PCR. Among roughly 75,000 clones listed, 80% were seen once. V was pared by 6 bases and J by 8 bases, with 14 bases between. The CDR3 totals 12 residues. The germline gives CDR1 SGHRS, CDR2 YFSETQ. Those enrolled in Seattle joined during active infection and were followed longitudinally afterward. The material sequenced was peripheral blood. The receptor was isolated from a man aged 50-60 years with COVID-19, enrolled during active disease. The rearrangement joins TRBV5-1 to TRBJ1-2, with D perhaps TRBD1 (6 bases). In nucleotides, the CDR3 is TGCGCCAGCACCAGGGGCAAGGAAGGCTACACCTTC. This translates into CASTRGKEGYTF.